Given below is one TCR beta chain in context. Per germline, CDR1 SGHTA and CDR2 FQGNSA. There are 15 residues in the CDR3. V gave up 5 bases and J gave up 2 bases; unmatched junction bases: 6. This entry comes from a study of blood T cell repertoires in COVID-19. In the original processing: It was from reference gene primer amplification that nucleated cell counts were estimated. TCRdb keeps only in-frame clones here, not all; method: immunoSEQ multiplex PCR. V and J calls and clone size come straight from that table; D and trimming were deduced from the DNA. The repertoire holds about 79,000 clones, with around nine tenths as singletons.

The gene calls are TRBV7-2 and TRBJ1-3, with 7 bases lining up with TRBD1. The material sequenced was peripheral blood. The origin of this receptor is a man aged 70 or older with active or convalescent COVID-19. CDR3 nucleotides: TGTGCCAGCAGCCAGGGACAGACCCCTGGAAACACCATATATTTT. It translates to CASSQGQTPGNTIYF.